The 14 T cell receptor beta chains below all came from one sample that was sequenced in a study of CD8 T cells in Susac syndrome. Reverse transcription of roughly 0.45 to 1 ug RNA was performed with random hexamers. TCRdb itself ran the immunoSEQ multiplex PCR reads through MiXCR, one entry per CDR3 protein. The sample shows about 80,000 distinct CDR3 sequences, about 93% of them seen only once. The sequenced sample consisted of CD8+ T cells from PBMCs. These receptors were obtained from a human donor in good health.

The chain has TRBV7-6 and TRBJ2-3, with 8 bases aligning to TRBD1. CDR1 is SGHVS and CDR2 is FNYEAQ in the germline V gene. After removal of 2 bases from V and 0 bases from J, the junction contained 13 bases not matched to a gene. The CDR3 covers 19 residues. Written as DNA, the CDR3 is TGTGCCAGCAGCTTAAGGGCGCCGCAGGGGGCCGGGAGCACAGATACGCAGTATTTT. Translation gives CASSLRAPQGAGSTDTQYF.

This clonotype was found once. The CDR3 sequence is CSVEQGHQTYNEQFF. In DNA form, the CDR3 reads TGCAGCGTCGAGCAGGGACACCAGACCTACAATGAGCAGTTCTTC. The rearrangement uses TRBV29-1 and TRBJ2-1, with D possibly being TRBD1 (6 bases). Looked up from germline, CDR1 is SQVTM and CDR2 is ANQGSEA. The CDR3 extends over 15 amino acids. With 6 bases removed from V and 2 bases from J, the gap between germline ends came to 17 bases.

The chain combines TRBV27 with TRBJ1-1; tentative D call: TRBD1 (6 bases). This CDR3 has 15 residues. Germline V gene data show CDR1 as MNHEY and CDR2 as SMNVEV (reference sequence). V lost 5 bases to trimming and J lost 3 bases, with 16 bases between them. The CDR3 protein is CASSDPQGEYTEAFF. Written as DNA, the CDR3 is TGTGCCAGCAGTGACCCACAGGGAGAGTACACTGAAGCTTTCTTT.

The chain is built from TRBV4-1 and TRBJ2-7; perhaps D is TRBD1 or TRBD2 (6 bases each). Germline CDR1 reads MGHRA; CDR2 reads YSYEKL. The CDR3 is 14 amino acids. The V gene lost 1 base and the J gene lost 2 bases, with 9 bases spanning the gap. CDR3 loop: CASSQGGAPYEQYF. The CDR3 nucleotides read TGCGCCAGCAGCCAAGGGGGGGCACCCTACGAGCAGTACTTC.

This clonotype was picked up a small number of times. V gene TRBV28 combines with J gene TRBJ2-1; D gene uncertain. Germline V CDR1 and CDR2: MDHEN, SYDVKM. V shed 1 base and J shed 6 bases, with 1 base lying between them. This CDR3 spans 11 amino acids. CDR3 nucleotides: TGTGCCAGCAGTTTATCCAATGAGCAGTTCTTC. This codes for CASSLSNEQFF.

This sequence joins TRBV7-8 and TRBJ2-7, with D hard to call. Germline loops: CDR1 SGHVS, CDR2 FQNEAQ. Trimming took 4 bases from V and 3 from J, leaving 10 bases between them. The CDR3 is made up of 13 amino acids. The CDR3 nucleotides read TGTGCCAGCAGCTCCGCTAGTCGCTACGAGCAGTACGTC. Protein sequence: CASSSASRYEQYV.

CDR3 in amino acids: CASSLNAKDTGPEAFF. The CDR3 DNA follows: TGTGCCAGCAGCTTAAACGCTAAGGACACCGGCCCCGAAGCTTTCTTT. The chain has TRBV13 and TRBJ1-1, with D perhaps matching TRBD1 (5 bases). Trimming pared 2 bases from V and 8 bases from J, leaving 21 bases between. CDR3 size: 16 residues. Germline CDR1 reads PRHDT; CDR2 reads FYEKMQ (reference sequence).

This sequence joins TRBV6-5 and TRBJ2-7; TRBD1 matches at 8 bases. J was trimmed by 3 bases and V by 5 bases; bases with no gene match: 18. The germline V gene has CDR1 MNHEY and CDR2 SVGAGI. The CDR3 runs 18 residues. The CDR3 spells CASSHGQGLNSRSYEQYF. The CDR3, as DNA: TGTGCCAGCAGTCACGGACAGGGATTGAACTCCCGGAGCTACGAGCAGTACTTC.

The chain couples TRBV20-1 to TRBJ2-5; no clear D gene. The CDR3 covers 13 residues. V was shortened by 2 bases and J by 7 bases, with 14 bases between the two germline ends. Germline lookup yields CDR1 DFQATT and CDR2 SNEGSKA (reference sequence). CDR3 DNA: TGCAGTGCTAGAAGACTTTCCGAGTGGACCCAGTACTTC. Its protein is CSARRLSEWTQYF.

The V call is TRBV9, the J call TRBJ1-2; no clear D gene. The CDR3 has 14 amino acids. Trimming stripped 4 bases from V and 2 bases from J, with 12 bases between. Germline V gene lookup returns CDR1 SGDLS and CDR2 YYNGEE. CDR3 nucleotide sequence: TGTGCCAGCAGCCCGACCTCAGAGAACTATGGCTACACCTTC. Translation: CASSPTSENYGYTF. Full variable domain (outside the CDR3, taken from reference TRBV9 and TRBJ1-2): DSGVTQTPKHLITATGQRVTLRCSPRSGDLSVYWYQQSLDQGLQFLIQYYNGEERAKGNILERFSAQQFPDLHSELNLSSLELGDSALYFCASSPTSENYGYTFGSGTRLTVV.

The CDR3 protein is CSVVGAGGSSYEQYF. CDR3 in DNA: TGCAGCGTTGTCGGTGCAGGGGGGAGCTCCTACGAGCAGTACTTC. The chain is built from TRBV29-1 and TRBJ2-7; a weak D match, TRBD1 (7 bases). This CDR3 region has 15 residues. Between the trimmed V and J ends, which lost 4 bases and 0 bases, there was a span of 16 bases. The germline CDR1 and CDR2 sequences are SQVTM and ANQGSEA.

The CDR3 nucleotides read TGTGCCAGCAGCTTTATACGGAACGGGAATTCACCCCTCCACTTT. Its protein is CASSFIRNGNSPLHF. The J gene is TRBJ1-6, the V gene TRBV7-9, with D unresolved. Germline CDR1 and CDR2: SEHNR and FQNEAQ (reference sequence). This CDR3 contains 15 residues. Trimming cost V 3 bases and J 7 bases, with 13 bases left between them. Complete variable domain (other parts from reference TRBV7-9 and TRBJ1-6): DTGVSQNPRHKITKRGQNVTFRCDPISEHNRLYWYRQTLGQGPEFLTYFQNEAQLEKSRLLSDRFSAERPKGSFSTLEIQRTEQGDSAMYLCASSFIRNGNSPLHFGNGTRLTVT.

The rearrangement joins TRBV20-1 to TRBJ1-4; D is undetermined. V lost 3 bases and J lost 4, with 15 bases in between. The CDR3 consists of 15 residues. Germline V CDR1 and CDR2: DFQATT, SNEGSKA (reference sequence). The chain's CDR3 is CSARTSSRDNEKLFF. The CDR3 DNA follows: TGCAGTGCTAGGACTAGTAGTCGTGATAATGAAAAACTGTTTTTT.

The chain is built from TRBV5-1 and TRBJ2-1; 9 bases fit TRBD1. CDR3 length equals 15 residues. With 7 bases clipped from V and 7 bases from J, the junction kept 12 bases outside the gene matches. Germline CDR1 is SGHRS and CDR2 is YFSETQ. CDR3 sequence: CASRMGQGIMNEQFF. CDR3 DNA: TGCGCCAGCCGCATGGGACAGGGTATTATGAATGAGCAGTTCTTC.